This TCR beta chain stems from a study of blood T cell repertoires in COVID-19. Method: immunoSEQ multiplex PCR; TCRdb's copy keeps in-frame clones and lacks some. The repertoire consists of 150,000 to 200,000 clones, with approximately 87% occurring once and the leading ten covering approximately 4%. Sequencing was performed on peripheral blood. The receptor's source is a man in his late teens or twenties with active or convalescent COVID-19.

The CDR3: CASSFKGTSSGGYTF. For the CDR3, the DNA is TGTGCCAGCAGCTTCAAGGGGACATCTTCGGGTGGCTACACCTTC. The chain combines TRBV11-2 with TRBJ1-2, with a weak D call TRBD1 (6 bases). V shed 3 bases and J shed 7 bases, with 18 bases lying between them. Germline values: CDR1 SGHAT, CDR2 FQNNGV. This CDR3 region has 15 residues.